The 11 T cell receptor beta chains below were found in one sample sequenced in a study of OX40 agonist ivuxolimab in advanced cancers. The library was built by means of the immunoSEQ multiplex PCR assay. TCRdb obtained this table from immuneACCESS and retained in-frame rearrangements with V and J assigned. These tables miss some clones; where compared with another copy, unresolved V genes account for less than half of the shortfall, and the remainder is unexplained. The sample data list around 55,000 clones, and 77% of these were observed just once. The top ten constitute roughly 6.5% of the sample. Sequenced material: CD4+ or CD8+ T cells sorted from blood, taken in a trial of the OX40 agonist ivuxolimab. These receptors all come from an adult with an advanced solid tumor such as melanoma, head and neck, liver or kidney cancer.

V and J are TRBV5-1 and TRBJ1-6; the match to TRBD1 covers 7 bases. V lost 0 bases, J lost 8 bases, and 2 bases stayed unmatched. Germline CDR1 is SGHRS and CDR2 is YFSETQ. The CDR3 loop spans 14 amino acids. The CDR3 sequence is CASSLGQGDSPLHF. The CDR3 nucleotides are TGCGCCAGCAGCTTGGGACAGGGTGATTCACCCCTCCACTTT.

The chain couples TRBV2 to TRBJ2-3; D is undetermined. V lost 6 bases, J lost 0 bases, and 13 bases lay in between. Germline CDR1 SNHLY, CDR2 FYNNEI. This CDR3 spans 15 amino acids. Here the CDR3 DNA reads TGTGCCAGCAGCACCGGACCGTCTAGCACAGATACGCAGTATTTT. Translated, it gives CASSTGPSSTDTQYF.

The J gene is TRBJ2-5, the V gene TRBV5-1; D may be TRBD2 (5 bases). CDR3 length equals 15 residues. Between the trimmed V and J ends, which lost 2 bases and 2 bases, there was a span of 13 bases. CDR1 is SGHRS, CDR2 YFSETQ, per germline. This chain's CDR3 is CASSFWASRQETQYF. The CDR3 DNA is TGCGCCAGCAGCTTTTGGGCTAGCCGACAAGAGACCCAGTACTTC.

This chain joins TRBV11-2 and TRBJ1-4; D is unclear. The CDR3 is 15 residues long. V lost 5 bases and J 7 bases, leaving 17 bases between the germline ends. Germline values: CDR1 SGHAT, CDR2 FQNNGV. The CDR3 spells CASSPTFGLGEKLFF. The CDR3 DNA follows: TGTGCCAGCAGCCCGACGTTTGGGTTGGGTGAAAAACTGTTTTTT.

This clone was detected only once. The chain links TRBV2 to TRBJ2-3; TRBD2 is a possible D gene (6 bases). The germline gives CDR1 SNHLY, CDR2 FYNNEI. Trimming stripped 5 bases from V and 2 bases from J, with 11 bases between. The CDR3 contains 14 residues. CDR3 nucleotides: TGTGCCAGCAGTCGCCGGGACTCCACAGATACGCAGTATTTT. This sequence encodes CASSRRDSTDTQYF.

V is TRBV18 and J is TRBJ2-7; D may be TRBD2 (6 bases). The CDR3 is 15 amino acids. Germline V CDR1 and CDR2: KGHSH, LQKENI. V was clipped by 3 bases and J by 1 base, with 13 bases between them. In DNA, the CDR3 is TGTGCCAGCTCACCCGTCGCGGGGAGTTCCTACGAGCAGTACTTC. Protein product: CASSPVAGSSYEQYF.

The chain joins TRBV7-8 to TRBJ1-1, with D maybe TRBD1 (5 bases). The CDR3 has 13 residues. Germline loops: CDR1 SGHVS, CDR2 FQNEAQ. Trimming pared 5 bases from V and 5 bases from J, leaving 12 bases between. CDR3 loop: CASSPHGGTEAFF. The DNA of the CDR3 is TGTGCCAGCAGCCCTCATGGGGGGACTGAAGCTTTCTTT.

As concerns this clone: Since a much larger clone is just one base distant, this may be a read error. The V call is TRBV11-2, the J call TRBJ1-1; possibly TRBD1 for D (5 bases). The CDR3 totals 13 residues. V was pared by 6 bases and J by 1 base, with 9 bases between. Per germline, CDR1 SGHAT and CDR2 FQNNGV. CDR3 in amino acids: CASSRDWNTEAFF. CDR3 coding DNA: TGTGCCAGCAGTCGGGACTGGAACACTGAAGCTTTCTTT.

CDR3 sequence: CASSVRGLGNTIYF. The CDR3 bases are TGTGCCAGCAGCGTCAGGGGGCTCGGAAACACCATATATTTT. The chain uses TRBV9 and TRBJ1-3, with 8 bases matching TRBD1. CDR3 length: 14 residues. The V and J ends lost 2 bases and 4 bases, in that order; junction bases with no gene match: 2. The germline gives CDR1 SGDLS, CDR2 YYNGEE.

This chain's CDR3 is CASGLSGRRTDTQYF. CDR3 DNA: TGTGCTAGTGGTCTCAGCGGGAGGAGAACAGATACGCAGTATTTT. J is TRBJ2-3 and V is TRBV12-5, with TRBD2 matching over 9 bases. The CDR3 totals 15 residues. V shed 5 bases, J shed 3 bases, and the junction held 6 bases outside the gene matches. Germline CDR1 is LGHNT and CDR2 is FRNRAP. Complete variable domain (other parts from reference TRBV12-5 and TRBJ2-3): DARVTQTPRHKVTEMGQEVTMRCQPILGHNTVFWYRQTMMQGLELLAYFRNRAPLDDSGMPKDRFSAEMPDATLATLKIQPSEPRDSAVYFCASGLSGRRTDTQYFGPGTRLTVL.

CDR3 DNA: TGTGCCAGCAGTCCCCGGACAGGGTGGCAAGCTTTCTTT. It is translated as CASSPRTGWQAFF. V gene TRBV27 combines with J gene TRBJ1-1; 8 nucleotides agree with TRBD1. Trimming cost V 5 bases and J 9 bases; bases outside gene matches: 8. The CDR3 is 13 residues long. Per the germline V gene, CDR1 is MNHEY and CDR2 is SMNVEV (reference sequence).